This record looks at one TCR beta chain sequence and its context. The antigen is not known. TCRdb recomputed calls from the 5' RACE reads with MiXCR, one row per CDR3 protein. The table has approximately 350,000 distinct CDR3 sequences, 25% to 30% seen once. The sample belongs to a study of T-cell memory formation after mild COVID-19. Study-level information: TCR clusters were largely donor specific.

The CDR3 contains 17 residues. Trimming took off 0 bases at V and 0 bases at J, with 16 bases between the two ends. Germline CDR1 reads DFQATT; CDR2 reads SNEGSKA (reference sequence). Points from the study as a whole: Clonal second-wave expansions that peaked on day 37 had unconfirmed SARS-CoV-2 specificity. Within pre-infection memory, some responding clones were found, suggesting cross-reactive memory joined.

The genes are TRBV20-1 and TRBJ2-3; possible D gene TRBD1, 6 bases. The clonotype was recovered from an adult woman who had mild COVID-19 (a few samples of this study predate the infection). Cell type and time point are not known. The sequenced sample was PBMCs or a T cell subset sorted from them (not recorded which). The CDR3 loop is CSARDRVGQSSTDTQYF. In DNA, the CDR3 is TGCAGTGCTAGAGATCGAGTAGGACAGTCTAGCACAGATACGCAGTATTTT.